This note documents a single T cell receptor (beta chain) sequence. Its antigen is unknown. This entry comes from a study of T-cell memory formation after mild COVID-19. Study information: Largely, TCR clusters stayed within a single donor.

A single record per CDR3 protein comes from TCRdb applying MiXCR to the 5' RACE reads. The sample lists about 340,000 distinct CDR3 sequences, approximately 15% occurring once. Study results and caveats: Later expanders leaned toward CD4+, whereas clones contracting from day 15 to 85 were balanced CD4/CD8.

The CDR3 loop spans 13 amino acids. The V gene lost 1 base and the J gene lost 4 bases, with 10 bases spanning the gap. Germline values: CDR1 DFQATT, CDR2 SNEGSKA (reference sequence). This clonotype originated in a man younger than 35 who had mild COVID-19 (a few samples of this study predate the infection). Cell type and time point are not known. The source material was PBMCs or a T cell subset sorted from them (not recorded which). The V call is TRBV20-1, the J call TRBJ1-1; D gene ambiguous. The CDR3 sequence: CSARVGLGTEAFF. The CDR3 DNA sequence: TGCAGTGCTAGAGTAGGGCTGGGCACTGAAGCTTTCTTT.